The 18 T cell receptor beta chains below come from one sample, sequenced in a study of blood T cell repertoires in COVID-19. Produced via immunoSEQ multiplex PCR; TCRdb's table is partial and in-frame only. The sample lists around 150,000 clones; around nine tenths were seen once. The sample was peripheral blood. Every receptor here comes from a woman aged 65 to 85 with COVID-19, enrolled during active disease.

The genes are TRBV21-1 and TRBJ1-1; TRBD1 is the table's D call, not checked against the DNA. TRBV21-1 is a documented pseudogene. The CDR3 is 18 residues long. The CDR3 loop reads CASSKRGFDRGLIAEAFF. The CDR3 DNA reads as TGTGCCAGCAGCAAAAGGGGCTTTGACAGGGGGCTAATCGCTGAAGCTTTCTTT.

The chain recombines TRBV19 with TRBJ1-4, with D unclear. The germline V and J ends were trimmed by 3 bases and 8 bases, with 16 bases remaining between them. The CDR3 totals 15 residues. Germline V lookup: CDR1 LNHDA, CDR2 SQIVND (reference sequence). The CDR3 coding sequence is TGTGCCAGTAGTATCGAGGGAAAGGTAGGAGAAAAACTGTTTTTT. Translated: CASSIEGKVGEKLFF. The full variable domain, its missing parts supplied by reference TRBV19 and TRBJ1-4, is DGGITQSPKYLFRKEGQNVTLSCEQNLNHDAMYWYRQDPGQGLRLIYYSQIVNDFQKGDIAEGYSVSREKKESFPLTVTSAQKNPTAFYLCASSIEGKVGEKLFFGSGTQLSVL.

The chain uses TRBV7-9 and TRBJ1-1, with D unclear. Germline V gene sequence: CDR1 SEHNR, CDR2 FQNEAQ (reference sequence). Between the trimmed V and J ends, which lost 5 bases and 0 bases, there was a span of 10 bases. There are 14 residues in the CDR3. CDR3 nucleotides: TGTGCCAGCAGCCCGAGTACCCTGAACACTGAAGCTTTCTTT. Translation: CASSPSTLNTEAFF.

This clone was recorded once. The chain combines TRBV4-2 with TRBJ1-5; TRBD1 might be the D (5 bases). Trimming stripped 3 bases from V and 4 bases from J, with 13 bases between. Germline CDR1 reads LGHNA; CDR2 reads YNFKEQ. The CDR3 extends over 15 amino acids. The CDR3 is CASSQMGRENQPQHF. In nucleotides, the CDR3 is TGTGCCAGCAGCCAGATGGGGCGTGAAAATCAGCCCCAGCATTTT.

The rearrangement links TRBV5-4 to TRBJ1-2; 8 nucleotides agree with TRBD1. V gave up 3 bases and J gave up 1 base; unmatched junction bases: 5. Germline V CDR1 and CDR2: SGHNT, YYREEE (reference sequence). CDR3 length equals 15 residues. The CDR3 region has the DNA TGTGCCAGCAGCTGGGGGACAGGAAGTAACTATGGCTACACCTTC. Protein product: CASSWGTGSNYGYTF.

The chain carries TRBV9 and TRBJ1-4, with TRBD1 matching 9 bases. The germline CDR1 and CDR2 sequences are SGDLS and YYNGEE. The CDR3 runs to 15 residues. Trimming took 4 bases from V and 7 from J; bases not matched to a gene: 8. The CDR3, as DNA: TGTGCCAGCAGCACCCGGACAGGGGTACTTGAAAAACTGTTTTTT. Protein product: CASSTRTGVLEKLFF. The full variable domain, its missing parts supplied by reference TRBV9 and TRBJ1-4, is DSGVTQTPKHLITATGQRVTLRCSPRSGDLSVYWYQQSLDQGLQFLIQYYNGEERAKGNILERFSAQQFPDLHSELNLSSLELGDSALYFCASSTRTGVLEKLFFGSGTQLSVL.

The rearrangement joins TRBV2 to TRBJ1-4; D remains unclear. Trimming took off 6 bases at V and 0 bases at J, with 14 bases between the two ends. This CDR3 is built from 16 residues. Germline CDR1 and CDR2: SNHLY and FYNNEI. The CDR3 reads CASSRRADATNEKLFF. CDR3 bases: TGTGCCAGCAGCCGGCGGGCGGATGCAACTAATGAAAAACTGTTTTTT.

This chain uses TRBV7-2 with TRBJ2-1, with a weak D call TRBD2 (5 bases). The germline V gene has CDR1 SGHTA and CDR2 FQGNSA. The CDR3 sequence is 13 residues long. V was shortened by 1 base and J by 4 bases, with 5 bases between the two germline ends. Written as DNA, the CDR3 is TGTGCCAGCAGCTTAGGGGAGTACAATGAGCAGTTCTTC. This gives the protein CASSLGEYNEQFF. The entire variable domain, with the rest obtained from reference TRBV7-2 and TRBJ2-1, is as follows: GAGVSQSPSNKVTEKGKDVELRCDPISGHTALYWYRQSLGQGLEFLIYFQGNSAPDKSGLPSDRFSAERTGGSVSTLTIQRTQQEDSAVYLCASSLGEYNEQFFGPGTRLTVL.

The chain couples TRBV6-1 to TRBJ2-6; D is unresolved. The CDR3 loop spans 15 amino acids. Trimming removed 2 bases at V and 0 bases at J, with 5 bases between. The germline V gene encodes CDR1 MNHNS and CDR2 SASEGT. CDR3 residues: CASSEHSSGANVLTF. The CDR3 bases are TGTGCCAGCAGTGAACACAGCTCTGGGGCCAACGTCCTGACTTTC.

The chain joins TRBV7-9 to TRBJ1-2; possible D gene TRBD1, 6 bases. Germline CDR1 and CDR2: SEHNR and FQNEAQ (reference sequence). V was shortened by 2 bases and J by 1 base, with 11 bases between the two germline ends. The CDR3 has 15 amino acids. This CDR3 reads CASSLRAGVNYGYTF. Here the CDR3 DNA reads TGTGCCAGCAGCTTAAGGGCAGGGGTTAACTATGGCTACACCTTC. Complete variable domain (other parts from reference TRBV7-9 and TRBJ1-2): DTGVSQNPRHKITKRGQNVTFRCDPISEHNRLYWYRQTLGQGPEFLTYFQNEAQLEKSRLLSDRFSAERPKGSFSTLEIQRTEQGDSAMYLCASSLRAGVNYGYTFGSGTRLTVV.

This clone was seen once. The chain couples TRBV7-3 to TRBJ1-1, with unresolved D. There are 13 residues in the CDR3. Trimming pared 2 bases from V and 1 base from J, leaving 5 bases between. Per germline, CDR1 SGHTA and CDR2 FQGTGA. Here the CDR3 reads CASSLYWNTEAFF. CDR3 DNA: TGTGCCAGCAGCTTATATTGGAACACTGAAGCTTTCTTT.

The rearrangement links TRBV4-1 to TRBJ2-7; 7 bases fit TRBD1. Losses at the gene ends were 0 bases for V and 3 bases for J; bases not matched to a gene: 8. Germline V gene lookup returns CDR1 MGHRA and CDR2 YSYEKL. The CDR3 has 16 amino acids. For the CDR3, the DNA is TGCGCCAGCAGCCAAGATCAGACAGGGCCGTACTACGAGCAGTACTTC. Translated, it gives CASSQDQTGPYYEQYF.

The V call is TRBV2, the J call TRBJ1-2, with a possible D match to TRBD1 (5 bases). The CDR3 covers 13 residues. Per the germline V gene, CDR1 is SNHLY and CDR2 is FYNNEI. Deletions cut 2 bases from V and 2 bases from J, with 6 bases between. The CDR3 protein is CASSESGNYGYTF. Here the CDR3 DNA reads TGTGCCAGCAGTGAATCAGGGAACTATGGCTACACCTTC.

In this sample, this clone turned up a few times. The chain links TRBV6-4 to TRBJ1-6, with 9 bases matching TRBD1. The V segment lost 2 bases and the J segment 10 bases; nucleotides outside the gene matches: 0. Germline-derived CDR1 and CDR2 are MRHNA and SNTAGT. This CDR3 is built from 13 residues. The DNA for the CDR3 is TGTGCCAGCAGTGACGGGACAGGGTCACCCCTCCACTTT. This sequence encodes CASSDGTGSPLHF.

The genes are TRBV10-3 and TRBJ2-7, with TRBD2 identical over 11 bases. J was trimmed by 7 bases and V by 5 bases; bases with no gene match: 7. The germline V gene encodes CDR1 ENHRY and CDR2 SYGVKD. This CDR3 is 14 amino acids long. The CDR3 is CAISKQLAGEEQYF. CDR3 sequence (DNA): TGTGCCATCAGTAAACAACTAGCGGGGGAAGAGCAGTACTTC.

V gene TRBV5-8 combines with J gene TRBJ1-5; no definite D call. There are 13 residues in the CDR3. In germline, CDR1 is SGHTS, CDR2 YDEGEE. V dropped 4 bases and J dropped 7 bases, with 12 bases sitting between them. CDR3 bases: TGTGCCAGCAGCCTGATCATGAGGCAGCCCCAGCATTTT. This encodes CASSLIMRQPQHF.

This clone showed up just once. This CDR3 reads CASSGRGQGSNQPQHF. CDR3 nucleotide sequence: TGTGCCAGCAGTGGAAGAGGACAGGGGAGCAATCAGCCCCAGCATTTT. The chain employs TRBV28 and TRBJ1-5; 9 nucleotides align to TRBD1. The CDR3 extends over 16 amino acids. CDR1 is MDHEN and CDR2 is SYDVKM in the germline V gene. V trimming: 5 bases; J trimming: 1 base; junction bases outside the gene matches: 6.

The V gene is TRBV5-1, the J gene TRBJ2-5; D gene ambiguous. The ends were cut back, 3 bases at V and 0 bases at J, with 15 bases in the middle. The CDR3 is made up of 16 amino acids. Per the germline V gene, CDR1 is SGHRS and CDR2 is YFSETQ. CDR3 bases: TGCGCCAGCAGCTCGTCGAGATCCCGGGACCAAGAGACCCAGTACTTC. Its protein product is CASSSSRSRDQETQYF.